The 17 T cell receptor beta chains given below trace back to one sample, sequenced in a study of T cells after yellow fever vaccination. TCRdb ran MiXCR on the 5' RACE reads and lists one entry per CDR3 protein. In the table there are roughly 520,000 distinct CDR3 sequences, 20% to 25% of which are singletons. This specimen was PBMCs, taken 21 days after the first yellow fever vaccination. Every receptor here comes from a man aged 18 to 29 who received the YFV17D yellow fever vaccine.

This clonotype has just a few counts. V and J are TRBV4-1 and TRBJ2-2; D may be TRBD2 (6 bases). The V gene's germline CDR1 is MGHRA and CDR2 YSYEKL. Trimming left V 4 bases short and J 3 bases short, with 15 bases between. The CDR3 totals 16 residues. In DNA form, the CDR3 reads TGCGCCAGCAGCCCCGGCGGGGTGCGGGACACCGGGGAGCTGTTTTTT. Amino acids: CASSPGGVRDTGELFF.

This clonotype was detected only a few times. CDR3 region: CASARDSFTYNEQFF. CDR3 bases: TGTGCCAGTGCTCGGGACAGCTTTACCTACAATGAGCAGTTCTTC. The chain combines TRBV19 with TRBJ2-1; TRBD1 matches 7 bases. Germline V gene data show CDR1 as LNHDA and CDR2 as SQIVND (reference sequence). Germline trimming cut 8 bases from V and 2 bases from J; bases unmatched to any gene: 9. The CDR3 is 15 amino acids.

This clonotype was detected only a few times. This chain connects TRBV6-5 to TRBJ1-2; the match to TRBD1 covers 11 bases. The CDR3 has 16 amino acids. Germline V CDR1 and CDR2: MNHEY, SVGAGI. V gave up 1 base and J gave up 8 bases; unmatched junction bases: 9. The CDR3 region has the DNA TGTGCCAGCAGTTACTTTAAGGGACAGGGGGTGGAAGGCTACACCTTC. Amino acid sequence: CASSYFKGQGVEGYTF.

This clonotype was recorded a few times. It may be a read error: a sequence one base away is much more abundant. V and J are TRBV7-3 and TRBJ2-1, with 12 positions matching TRBD2. With V trimmed by 5 bases and J by 4 bases, 3 bases remained unmatched. The germline V gene encodes CDR1 SGHTA and CDR2 FQGTGA. This CDR3 is 15 amino acids long. The CDR3 sequence is CASSHTSGGYNEQFF. The CDR3 region has the DNA TGTGCCAGCAGCCACACTAGCGGGGGGTACAATGAGCAGTTCTTC.

The table lists this clonotype with a few counts. Germline is not matched at one junction end, which may reflect a read error. V usage is TRBV3-1 and J usage is TRBJ2-6, with TRBD2 matching over 12 bases. CDR3 length: 19 residues. Germline V gene sequence: CDR1 LGHDT, CDR2 YNNKEL (reference sequence). Here the CDR3 reads CACSQDRGLAGTGANVLTF. CDR3 DNA: TGTGCCTGCAGCCAAGATCGAGGACTAGCGGGGACTGGGGCCAACGTCCTGACTTTC.

With regard to this clonotype: The junction departs from the called germline gene at one end, perhaps through a read error. The chain recombines TRBV4-1 with TRBJ2-2; a possible D gene is TRBD1 (6 bases). Germline V gene data show CDR1 as MGHRA and CDR2 as YSYEKL. This CDR3 is 15 amino acids long. The CDR3 sequence: CASSQAGEITGELFF. In nucleotides, the CDR3 is TGCGCCAGCAGTCAAGCAGGGGAAATCACCGGGGAGCTGTTTTTT.

This clonotype was counted a few times. The V call is TRBV12-3 or TRBV12-4, the J call TRBJ1-2, with D hard to call. Between the trimmed V and J ends, which lost 5 bases and 6 bases, there was a span of 7 bases. The CDR3 is 11 residues long. The CDR3 is CASSLFHGYTF. In DNA, the CDR3 is TGTGCCAGCAGTCTGTTTCATGGCTACACCTTC.

In this sample, this clonotype turned up a few times. The rearrangement joins TRBV7-3 to TRBJ2-5, with TRBD2 identical over 8 bases. Germline CDR1 reads SGHTA; CDR2 reads FQGTGA. V lost 0 bases and J lost 3; bases outside the gene matches: 6. The length of the CDR3 is 16 residues. CDR3 amino acids: CASSLTGAGAEETQYF. The CDR3 DNA sequence: TGTGCCAGCAGCTTAACTGGAGCGGGGGCCGAAGAGACCCAGTACTTC.

The table lists this clonotype with a few counts. The rearrangement links TRBV27 to TRBJ1-5, with 10 bases identical to TRBD1. V gave up 2 bases and J gave up 2 bases; unmatched junction bases: 3. CDR1 and CDR2 (germline): MNHEY, SMNVEV (reference sequence). The CDR3 length is 16 residues. For the CDR3, the DNA is TGTGCCAGCAGTTTAGGGACAGGGGTCGGCAATCAGCCCCAGCATTTT. Its protein is CASSLGTGVGNQPQHF.

In this sample, this clonotype turned up a few times. The genes are TRBV9 and TRBJ2-3, with D possibly being TRBD1 (6 bases). The CDR3 has 16 residues. Looked up from germline, CDR1 is SGDLS and CDR2 is YYNGEE. V gave up 0 bases and J gave up 3 bases, with 14 bases separating them. The CDR3, as DNA: TGTGCCAGCAGCGTAGGGGTCACAGGGCTAACAGATACGCAGTATTTT. Translating gives CASSVGVTGLTDTQYF.

The CDR3 DNA is TGTGCCAGCAGCTTAAGGCAAGATACGCAGTATTTT. It codes for CASSLRQDTQYF. V and J are TRBV5-6 and TRBJ2-3; D uncertain. CDR3 size: 12 residues. Trimming took off 2 bases at V and 5 bases at J, with 6 bases between the two ends. Looked up from germline, CDR1 is SGHDT and CDR2 is YYEEEE.

V and J are TRBV7-2 and TRBJ2-3; no clear D gene. This CDR3 has 15 residues. Germline loops: CDR1 SGHTA, CDR2 FQGNSA. V lost 3 bases and J 4 bases, leaving 14 bases between the germline ends. CDR3 residues: CASSLARSTADTQYF. CDR3 sequence (DNA): TGTGCCAGCAGCTTGGCTCGGAGTACAGCAGATACGCAGTATTTT.

V and J are TRBV20-1 and TRBJ2-3, with D perhaps TRBD1 or TRBD2 (6 bases each). Germline CDR1 reads DFQATT; CDR2 reads SNEGSKA (reference sequence). Trimming stripped 4 bases from V and 8 bases from J, with 19 bases between. The length of the CDR3 is 14 residues. The CDR3 is CSATPSAAGVTQYF. As DNA, the CDR3 is TGCAGTGCTACCCCTAGCGCCGCAGGGGTTACGCAGTATTTT.

This sequence joins TRBV5-6 and TRBJ2-7, with TRBD1 as a possible D gene (5 bases). With 0 bases removed from V and 9 bases from J, the gap between germline ends came to 16 bases. The CDR3 covers 14 residues. Germline V gene data show CDR1 as SGHDT and CDR2 as YYEEEE. DNA of the CDR3: TGTGCCAGCAGCTTGGTGACAGCACAACTCCCGCAGTACTTC. Protein sequence: CASSLVTAQLPQYF.

This clonotype was detected many times. The rearrangement uses TRBV7-2 and TRBJ2-2; D not certain. The CDR3 loop spans 15 amino acids. Trimming took off 3 bases at V and 0 bases at J, with 8 bases between the two ends. Germline lookup yields CDR1 SGHTA and CDR2 FQGNSA. CDR3 DNA: TGTGCCAGCAGCTTTCAGGCCTCGAACACCGGGGAGCTGTTTTTT. This encodes CASSFQASNTGELFF.

About this clonotype: This may be a read error, as it is one base from a much larger clone. This rearrangement joins TRBV5-1 to TRBJ2-2; D is uncertain. The CDR3 is made up of 14 amino acids. Germline-derived CDR1 and CDR2 are SGHRS and YFSETQ. The V end lost 2 bases, the J end lost 3 bases, and 8 bases lay between the germline ends. The CDR3 DNA is TGCGCCAGCAGCTTTGGTGCCTACACCGGGGAGCTGTTTTTT. It encodes CASSFGAYTGELFF.

V usage is TRBV30 and J usage is TRBJ2-3, with D perhaps given as TRBD1 or TRBD2 (5 bases each). Germline CDR1 reads GTSNPN; CDR2 reads SVGIG (reference sequence). V was shortened by 0 bases and J by 4 bases, with 8 bases between the two germline ends. This CDR3 has 13 residues. In DNA, the CDR3 is TGTGCCTGGAGTGTAGGGACCTCAGATACGCAGTATTTT. The encoded protein is CAWSVGTSDTQYF.